Presented here are 9 T cell receptor beta chains from one specimen sequenced in a study of shared T cell receptors in the human thymus. Libraries were prepared by immunoSEQ multiplex PCR; TCRdb keeps only in-frame clonotypes and omits some of them. The sample has hundreds of thousands of clones; more than 75% are singletons. These same data were also listed under a study on human thymus T cells.

Material: thymocytes. These receptors were taken from a boy under two years old with a congenital heart defect.

About this clone: The junction shows a germline mismatch at one end, possibly a read error. This rearrangement joins TRBV7-7 to TRBJ1-6; D is undetermined. Germline CDR1 reads SSHAT; CDR2 reads FNYEAQ (reference sequence). The CDR3 runs 16 residues. CDR3 bases: TGTGCTAGCAGCCCCTCTAGGCCCGGGCGGGATTCACCCCTCCACTTT. Protein product: CASSPSRPGRDSPLHF.

This sequence joins TRBV4-2 and TRBJ1-1; 12 nucleotides agree with TRBD1. CDR1 is LGHNA, CDR2 YNFKEQ, per germline. The CDR3 runs to 14 residues. V trimming: 8 bases; J trimming: 11 bases; junction bases outside the gene matches: 12. In DNA form, the CDR3 reads TGTGCCAGCCGAATTAACGGGACAGGGGGCTCGGCTTTCTTT. This encodes CASRINGTGGSAFF.

V gene TRBV5-5 combines with J gene TRBJ2-3; a possible D gene is TRBD1 (6 bases). The CDR3 runs to 17 residues. V was pared by 4 bases and J by 2 bases, with 20 bases between. Germline CDR1 is SGHKS and CDR2 is YYEKEE (reference sequence). In nucleotides, the CDR3 is TGTGCCAGCAGCCTCCCCCCGGCAGGGGATCCCACAGATACGCAGTATTTT. Its protein is CASSLPPAGDPTDTQYF.

The table lists this clone with a few counts. V is TRBV28 and J is TRBJ2-7; D is uncertain. Germline V gene sequence: CDR1 MDHEN, CDR2 SYDVKM. The CDR3 length is 12 residues. The germline V and J ends were trimmed by 4 bases and 0 bases, with 4 bases remaining between them. The DNA of the CDR3 is TGTGCCAGCAGTTGGGCCTCCTACGAGCAGTACTTC. Its translation is CASSWASYEQYF.

The chain combines TRBV30 with TRBJ1-1, with D perhaps TRBD1 (6 bases). The CDR3 is 15 amino acids. Trimming left V 0 bases short and J 2 bases short, with 13 bases between. Per germline, CDR1 GTSNPN and CDR2 SVGIG (reference sequence). CDR3 sequence (DNA): TGTGCCTGGAGTGTAGGTTGGGGGGGCAACACTGAAGCTTTCTTT. Its translation: CAWSVGWGGNTEAFF.

V gene TRBV10-3 combines with J gene TRBJ2-2; D gene unclear. Looked up from germline, CDR1 is ENHRY and CDR2 is SYGVKD. The CDR3 is made up of 11 amino acids. V was cut by 11 bases and J by 7 bases, with 11 bases left in between. The DNA of the CDR3 is TGTGCCTCCCGGTCCAACGGGGAGCTGTTTTTT. Its translation: CASRSNGELFF.

The chain recombines TRBV6-4 with TRBJ1-1, with a possible D match to TRBD1 (6 bases). The CDR3 contains 16 residues. Germline V gene sequence: CDR1 MRHNA, CDR2 SNTAGT. Trimming removed 3 bases at V and 4 bases at J, with 18 bases between. CDR3 residues: CASSENPLQGGTEAFF. The CDR3 DNA sequence: TGTGCCAGCAGTGAAAATCCACTACAGGGTGGCACTGAAGCTTTCTTT.

V and J are TRBV5-1 and TRBJ1-2; 7 positions match TRBD1. The germline gives CDR1 SGHRS, CDR2 YFSETQ. V was clipped by 4 bases and J by 0 bases; unmatched bases: 12. This CDR3 comprises 17 residues. The CDR3 loop reads CASSITTGTATNYGYTF. CDR3 DNA: TGCGCCAGCAGCATAACAACCGGGACAGCTACTAACTATGGCTACACCTTC.

J is TRBJ1-4 and V is TRBV21-1; the table gives TRBD1 as D, unverified against the DNA. TRBV21-1 represents a pseudogene. CDR3 size: 16 residues. CDR3: CASSKVEGQCNEKLFF. As DNA, the CDR3 is TGTGCCAGCAGCAAAGTGGAGGGACAGTGTAATGAAAAACTGTTTTTT.